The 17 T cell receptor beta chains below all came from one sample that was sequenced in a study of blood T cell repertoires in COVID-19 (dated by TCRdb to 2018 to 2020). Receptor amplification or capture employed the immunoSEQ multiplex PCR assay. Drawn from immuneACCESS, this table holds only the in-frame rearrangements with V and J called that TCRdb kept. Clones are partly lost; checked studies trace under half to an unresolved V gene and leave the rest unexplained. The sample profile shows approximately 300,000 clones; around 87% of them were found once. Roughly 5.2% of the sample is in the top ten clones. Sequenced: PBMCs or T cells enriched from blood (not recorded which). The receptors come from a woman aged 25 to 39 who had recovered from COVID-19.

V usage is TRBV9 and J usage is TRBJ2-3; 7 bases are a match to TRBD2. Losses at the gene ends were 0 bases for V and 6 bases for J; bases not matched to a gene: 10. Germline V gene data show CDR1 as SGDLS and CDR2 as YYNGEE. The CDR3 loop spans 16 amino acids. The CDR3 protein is CASSVGPGLRTDTQYF. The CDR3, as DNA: TGTGCCAGCAGCGTAGGCCCGGGACTACGGACGGATACGCAGTATTTT.

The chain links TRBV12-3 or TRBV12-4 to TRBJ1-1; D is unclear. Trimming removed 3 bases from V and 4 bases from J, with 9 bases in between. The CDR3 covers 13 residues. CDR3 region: CASSFEITTEAFF. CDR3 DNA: TGTGCCAGCAGTTTTGAGATCACCACTGAAGCTTTCTTT.

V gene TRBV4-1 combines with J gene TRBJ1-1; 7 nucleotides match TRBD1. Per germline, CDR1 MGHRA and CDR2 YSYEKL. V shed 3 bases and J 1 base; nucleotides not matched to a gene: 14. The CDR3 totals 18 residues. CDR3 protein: CASSHDPAGGGRNTEAFF. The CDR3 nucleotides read TGCGCCAGCAGCCACGATCCCGCAGGGGGTGGGCGGAACACTGAAGCTTTCTTT.

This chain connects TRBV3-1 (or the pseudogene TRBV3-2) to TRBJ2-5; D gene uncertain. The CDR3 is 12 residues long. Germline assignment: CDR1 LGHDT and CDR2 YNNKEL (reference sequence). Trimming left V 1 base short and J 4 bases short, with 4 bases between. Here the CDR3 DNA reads TGTGCCAGCAGCCAAGCTCTAGAGACCCAGTACTTC. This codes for CASSQALETQYF.

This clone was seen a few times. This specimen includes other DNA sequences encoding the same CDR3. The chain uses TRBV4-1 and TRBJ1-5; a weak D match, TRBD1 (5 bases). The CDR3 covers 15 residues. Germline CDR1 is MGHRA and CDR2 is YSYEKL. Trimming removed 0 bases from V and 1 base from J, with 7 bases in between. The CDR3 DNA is TGCGCCAGCAGCCAAGATCGGGGGAGCAATCAGCCCCAGCATTTT. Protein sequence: CASSQDRGSNQPQHF.

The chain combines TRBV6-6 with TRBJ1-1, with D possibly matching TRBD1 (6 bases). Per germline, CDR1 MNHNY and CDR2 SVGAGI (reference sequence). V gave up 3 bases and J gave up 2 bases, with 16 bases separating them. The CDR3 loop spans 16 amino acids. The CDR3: CASSYSTGIDNTEAFF. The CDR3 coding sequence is TGTGCCAGCAGTTATAGCACAGGGATCGATAACACTGAAGCTTTCTTT.

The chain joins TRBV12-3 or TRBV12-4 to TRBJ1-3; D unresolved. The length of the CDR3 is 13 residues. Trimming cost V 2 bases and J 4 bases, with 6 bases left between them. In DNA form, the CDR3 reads TGTGCCAGCAGTTTATCGGGGGGAAACACCATATATTTT. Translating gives CASSLSGGNTIYF.

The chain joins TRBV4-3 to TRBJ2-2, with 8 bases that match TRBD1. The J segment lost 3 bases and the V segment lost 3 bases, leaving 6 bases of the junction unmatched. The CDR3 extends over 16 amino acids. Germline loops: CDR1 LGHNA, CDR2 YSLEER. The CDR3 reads CASSQLTGVDTGELFF. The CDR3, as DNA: TGCGCCAGCAGCCAGCTGACAGGGGTTGACACCGGGGAGCTGTTTTTT.

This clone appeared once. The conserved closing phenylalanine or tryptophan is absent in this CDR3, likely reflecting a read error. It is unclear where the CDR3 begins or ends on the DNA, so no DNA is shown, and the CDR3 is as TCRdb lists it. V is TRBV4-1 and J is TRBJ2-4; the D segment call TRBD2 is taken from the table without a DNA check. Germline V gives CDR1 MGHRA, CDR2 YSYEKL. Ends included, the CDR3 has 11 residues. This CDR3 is CASSRDTRIPV.

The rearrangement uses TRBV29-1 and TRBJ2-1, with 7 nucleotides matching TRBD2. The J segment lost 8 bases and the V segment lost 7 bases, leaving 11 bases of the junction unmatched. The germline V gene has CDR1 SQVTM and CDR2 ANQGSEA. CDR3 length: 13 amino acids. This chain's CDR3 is CSAPLGGNYEQFF. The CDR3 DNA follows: TGCAGCGCCCCGTTGGGGGGGAACTATGAGCAGTTCTTC.

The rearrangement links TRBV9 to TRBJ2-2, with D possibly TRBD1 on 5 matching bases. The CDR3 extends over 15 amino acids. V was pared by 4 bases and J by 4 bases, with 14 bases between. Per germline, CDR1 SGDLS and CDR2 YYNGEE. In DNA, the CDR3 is TGTGCCAGCAGCTCCCGTCTCCAGGGCACCGGGGAGCTGTTTTTT. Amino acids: CASSSRLQGTGELFF.

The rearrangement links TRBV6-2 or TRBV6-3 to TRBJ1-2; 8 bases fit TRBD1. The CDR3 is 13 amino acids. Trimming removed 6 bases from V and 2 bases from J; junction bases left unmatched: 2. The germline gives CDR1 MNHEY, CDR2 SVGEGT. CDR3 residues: CASSRTGNYGYTF. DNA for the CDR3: TGTGCCAGCAGCCGGACAGGGAACTATGGCTACACCTTC.

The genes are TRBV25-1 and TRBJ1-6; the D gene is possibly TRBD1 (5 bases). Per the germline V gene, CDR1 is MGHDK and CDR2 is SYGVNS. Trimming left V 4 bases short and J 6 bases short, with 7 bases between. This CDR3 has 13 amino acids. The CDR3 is CASSGQGNSPLHF. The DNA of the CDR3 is TGTGCCAGCAGTGGGCAGGGTAATTCACCCCTCCACTTT.

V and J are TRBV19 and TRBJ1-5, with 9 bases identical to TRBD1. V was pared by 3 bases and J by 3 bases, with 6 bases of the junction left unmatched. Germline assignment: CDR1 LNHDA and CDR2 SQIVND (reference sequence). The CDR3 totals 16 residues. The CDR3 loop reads CASSMSGTGSNQPQHF. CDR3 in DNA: TGTGCCAGTAGTATGTCCGGGACAGGGTCCAATCAGCCCCAGCATTTT.

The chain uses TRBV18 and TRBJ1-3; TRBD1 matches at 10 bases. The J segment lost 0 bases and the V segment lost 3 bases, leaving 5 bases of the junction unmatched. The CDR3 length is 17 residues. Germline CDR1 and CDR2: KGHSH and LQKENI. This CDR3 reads CASSPVTGGSSGNTIYF. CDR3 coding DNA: TGTGCCAGCTCACCTGTGACAGGGGGCAGCTCTGGAAACACCATATATTTT.

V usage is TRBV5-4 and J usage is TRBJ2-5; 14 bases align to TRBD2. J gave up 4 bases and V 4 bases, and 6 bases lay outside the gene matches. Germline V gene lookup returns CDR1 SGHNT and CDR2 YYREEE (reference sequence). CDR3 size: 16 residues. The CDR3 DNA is TGTGCCAGCAGCCCAGGACTAGCGGGGGGCTCAGAGACCCAGTACTTC. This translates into CASSPGLAGGSETQYF.

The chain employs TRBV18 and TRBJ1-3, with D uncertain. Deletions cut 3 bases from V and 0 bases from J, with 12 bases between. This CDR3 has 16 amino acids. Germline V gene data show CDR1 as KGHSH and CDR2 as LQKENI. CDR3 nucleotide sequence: TGTGCCAGCTCACCTGGAGGCGGATACTCTGGAAACACCATATATTTT. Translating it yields CASSPGGGYSGNTIYF.